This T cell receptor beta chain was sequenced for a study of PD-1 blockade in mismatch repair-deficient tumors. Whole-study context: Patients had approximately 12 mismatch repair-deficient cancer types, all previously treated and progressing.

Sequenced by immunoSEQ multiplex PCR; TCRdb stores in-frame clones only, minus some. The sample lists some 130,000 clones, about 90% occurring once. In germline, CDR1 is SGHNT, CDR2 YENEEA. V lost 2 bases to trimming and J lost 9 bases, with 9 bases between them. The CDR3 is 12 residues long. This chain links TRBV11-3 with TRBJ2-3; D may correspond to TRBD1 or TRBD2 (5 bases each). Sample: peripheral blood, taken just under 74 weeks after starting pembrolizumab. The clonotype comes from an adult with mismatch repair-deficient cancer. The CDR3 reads CASSLLGDTQYF. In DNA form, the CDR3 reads TGTGCCAGCAGCTTATTAGGGGACACGCAGTATTTT. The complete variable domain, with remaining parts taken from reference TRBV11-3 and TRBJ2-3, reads EAGVVQSPRYKIIEKKQPVAFWCNPISGHNTLYWYLQNLGQGPELLIRYENEEAVDDSQLPKDRFSAERLKGVDSTLKIQPAELGDSAVYLCASSLLGDTQYFGPGTRLTVL.